This is a list of T cell receptor beta chains from one sample in a study of blood T cell repertoires in COVID-19. Here immunoSEQ multiplex PCR was the method, and the copy in TCRdb shows in-frame clones only, minus some. The sample has 240,000 or so clones; 70% to 90% are singletons. What was sequenced was PBMCs or T cells enriched from blood (not recorded which). The source of these receptors is a woman in her thirties or forties with acute COVID-19. CDR3s include the opening cysteine and the closing phenylalanine or tryptophan. Expanded clones get a size class; other rows say once, few or many, or leave the size out.

abundance: .; j_gene: TRBJ1-2; v_gene: TRBV2; CDR3aa: CASSVSRQDYGYTF
abundance: .; j_gene: TRBJ2-3; v_gene: TRBV11-3; CDR3aa: CASSLGLSTDTQYF
abundance: .; j_gene: TRBJ2-2; v_gene: TRBV7-8; CDR3aa: CASSPRRLGGGELFF
abundance: .; j_gene: TRBJ1-5; v_gene: TRBV19; CDR3aa: CASSIGLDRASQHF
abundance: .; j_gene: TRBJ1-1; v_gene: TRBV2; CDR3aa: CASSEMGRNTEAFF
abundance: medium-sized; j_gene: TRBJ2-7; v_gene: TRBV12-2; CDR3aa: CASRLVSGRSYEQYF
abundance: .; j_gene: TRBJ2-3; v_gene: TRBV11-3; CDR3aa: CASSFNSDTQYF
abundance: .; j_gene: TRBJ1-5; v_gene: TRBV2; CDR3aa: CASKEGTGGVQPQHF
abundance: .; j_gene: TRBJ2-7; v_gene: TRBV21-1; CDR3aa: CASSNHGQETFYEQYF
abundance: .; j_gene: TRBJ1-1; v_gene: TRBV3-1/TRBV3-2; CDR3aa: CASSPVVF
abundance: .; j_gene: TRBJ2-5; v_gene: TRBV28; CDR3aa: CASSPPLGTQYF
abundance: .; j_gene: TRBJ1-2; v_gene: TRBV12-3/TRBV12-4; CDR3aa: CASSLIQAYGYTF
abundance: .; j_gene: TRBJ2-1; v_gene: TRBV4-1; CDR3aa: CASSQERLAGVYNEQFF
abundance: .; j_gene: TRBJ2-1; v_gene: TRBV4-2; CDR3aa: CASSGRTSGNEQFF
abundance: .; j_gene: TRBJ2-3; v_gene: TRBV2; CDR3aa: CASSVDRGRSDTQYF
abundance: .; j_gene: TRBJ2-7; v_gene: TRBV7-2; CDR3aa: CASSFSSGSSYEQYF
abundance: .; j_gene: TRBJ2-7; v_gene: TRBV20-1; CDR3aa: CSASGGASYEQYF
abundance: .; j_gene: TRBJ2-1; v_gene: TRBV13; CDR3aa: CASSIGQADLEQFF
abundance: .; j_gene: TRBJ1-5; v_gene: TRBV5-8; CDR3aa: CASSSGQGLVYNQPQHF
abundance: .; j_gene: TRBJ1-1; v_gene: TRBV29-1; CDR3aa: CSVRQAEAFF
abundance: .; j_gene: TRBJ2-1; v_gene: TRBV5-4; CDR3aa: CASSPSRVTLSYNEQFF
abundance: once; j_gene: TRBJ1-1; v_gene: TRBV7-8; CDR3aa: CASSLARTRNTEAFF
abundance: .; j_gene: TRBJ1-1; v_gene: TRBV2; CDR3aa: CASSSDRPNTEAFF
abundance: .; j_gene: TRBJ2-1; v_gene: TRBV11-3; CDR3aa: CASSLDRGSYNEQFF
abundance: .; j_gene: TRBJ2-1; v_gene: TRBV2; CDR3aa: CASRRERATSYNEQFF
abundance: .; j_gene: TRBJ2-5; v_gene: TRBV19; CDR3aa: CASSIVASGQETQYF
abundance: .; j_gene: TRBJ2-7; v_gene: TRBV14; CDR3aa: CASSRTSGSIPLYEQYF
abundance: .; j_gene: TRBJ1-5; v_gene: TRBV6-6; CDR3aa: CASSLQGYQPQHF